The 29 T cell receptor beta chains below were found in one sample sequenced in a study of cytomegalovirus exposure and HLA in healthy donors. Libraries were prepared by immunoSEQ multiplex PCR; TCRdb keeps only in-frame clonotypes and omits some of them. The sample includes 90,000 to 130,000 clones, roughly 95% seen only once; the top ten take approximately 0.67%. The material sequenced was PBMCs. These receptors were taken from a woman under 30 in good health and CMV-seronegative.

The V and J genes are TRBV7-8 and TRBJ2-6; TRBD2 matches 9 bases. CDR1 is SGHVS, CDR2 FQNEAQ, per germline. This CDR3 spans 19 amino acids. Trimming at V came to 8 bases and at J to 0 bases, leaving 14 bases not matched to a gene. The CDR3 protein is CASRKLSGGGASGANVLTF. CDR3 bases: TGTGCCAGCCGCAAACTTTCGGGCGGGGGGGCCTCTGGGGCCAACGTCCTGACTTTC.

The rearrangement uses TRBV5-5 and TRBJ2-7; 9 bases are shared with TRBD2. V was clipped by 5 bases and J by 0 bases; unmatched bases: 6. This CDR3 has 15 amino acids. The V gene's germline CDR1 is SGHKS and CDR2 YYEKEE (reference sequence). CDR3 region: CASSLSGGGSYEQYF. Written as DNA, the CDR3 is TGTGCCAGCAGTCTTAGCGGGGGAGGCTCCTACGAGCAGTACTTC.

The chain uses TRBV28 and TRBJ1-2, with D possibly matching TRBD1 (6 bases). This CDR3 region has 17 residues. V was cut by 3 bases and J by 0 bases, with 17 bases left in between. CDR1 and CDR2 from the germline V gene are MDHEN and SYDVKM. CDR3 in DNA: TGTGCCAGCAGTTTCTCCCCCAGGGGCCCAGCTAACTATGGCTACACCTTC. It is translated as CASSFSPRGPANYGYTF.

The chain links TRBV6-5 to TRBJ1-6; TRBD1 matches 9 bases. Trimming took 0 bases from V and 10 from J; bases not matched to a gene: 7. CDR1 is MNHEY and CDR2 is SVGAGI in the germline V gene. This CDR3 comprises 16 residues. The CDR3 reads CASSYSVGTGPSPLHF. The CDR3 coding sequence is TGTGCCAGCAGTTACTCGGTAGGGACAGGGCCCTCACCCCTCCACTTT.

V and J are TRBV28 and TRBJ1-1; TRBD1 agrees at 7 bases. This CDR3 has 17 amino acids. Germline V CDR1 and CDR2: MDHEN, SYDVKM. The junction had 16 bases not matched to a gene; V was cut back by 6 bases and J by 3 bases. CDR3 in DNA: TGTGCCAGCAGCTCAGACAGGGAAGTTTTCCCAGACACTGAAGCTTTCTTT. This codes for CASSSDREVFPDTEAFF.

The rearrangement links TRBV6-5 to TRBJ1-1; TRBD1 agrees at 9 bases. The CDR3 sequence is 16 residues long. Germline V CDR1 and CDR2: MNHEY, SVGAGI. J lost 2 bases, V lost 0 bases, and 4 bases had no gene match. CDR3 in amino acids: CASSYSGTGTNTEAFF. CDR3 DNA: TGTGCCAGCAGTTACTCCGGGACAGGGACAAACACTGAAGCTTTCTTT.

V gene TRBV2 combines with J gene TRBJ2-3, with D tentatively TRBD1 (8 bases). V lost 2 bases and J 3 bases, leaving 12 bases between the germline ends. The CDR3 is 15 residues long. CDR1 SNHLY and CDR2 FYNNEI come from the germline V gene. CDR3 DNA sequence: TGTGCCAGCAGTGAATACAGGGGGGGGACAGATACGCAGTATTTT. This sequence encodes CASSEYRGGTDTQYF.

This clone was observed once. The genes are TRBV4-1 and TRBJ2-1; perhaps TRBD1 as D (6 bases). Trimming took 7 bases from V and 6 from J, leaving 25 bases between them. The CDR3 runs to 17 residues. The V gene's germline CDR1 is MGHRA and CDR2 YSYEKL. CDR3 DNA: TGCGCCAGCACCACGACGGCTTACAGGGTGTTTGGCAATGAGCAGTTCTTC. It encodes CASTTTAYRVFGNEQFF.

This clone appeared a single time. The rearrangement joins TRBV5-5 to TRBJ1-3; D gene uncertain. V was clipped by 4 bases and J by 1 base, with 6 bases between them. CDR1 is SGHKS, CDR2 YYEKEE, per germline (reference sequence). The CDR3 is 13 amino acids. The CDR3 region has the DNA TGTGCCAGCAGCCGGTCGTCTGGAAACACCATATATTTT. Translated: CASSRSSGNTIYF.

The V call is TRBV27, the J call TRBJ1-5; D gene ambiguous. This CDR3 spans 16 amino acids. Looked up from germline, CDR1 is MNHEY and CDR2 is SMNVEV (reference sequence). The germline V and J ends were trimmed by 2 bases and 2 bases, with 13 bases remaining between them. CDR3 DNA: TGTGCCAGCAGTTTAGGGTTAGGCAGCGGCAATCAGCCCCAGCATTTT. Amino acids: CASSLGLGSGNQPQHF.

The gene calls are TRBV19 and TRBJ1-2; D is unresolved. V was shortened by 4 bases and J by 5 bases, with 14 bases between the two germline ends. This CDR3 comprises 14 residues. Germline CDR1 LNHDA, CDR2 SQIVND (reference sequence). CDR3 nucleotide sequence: TGTGCCAGTAGTAATCCCGGGGAATGGTATGGCTACACCTTC. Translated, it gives CASSNPGEWYGYTF.

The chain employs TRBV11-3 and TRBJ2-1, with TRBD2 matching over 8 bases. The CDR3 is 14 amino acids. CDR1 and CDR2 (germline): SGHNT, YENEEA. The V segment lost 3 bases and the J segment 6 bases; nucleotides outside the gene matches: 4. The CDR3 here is CASSLRGGRNEQFF. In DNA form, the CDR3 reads TGTGCCAGCAGCTTGCGCGGGGGGCGCAATGAGCAGTTCTTC.

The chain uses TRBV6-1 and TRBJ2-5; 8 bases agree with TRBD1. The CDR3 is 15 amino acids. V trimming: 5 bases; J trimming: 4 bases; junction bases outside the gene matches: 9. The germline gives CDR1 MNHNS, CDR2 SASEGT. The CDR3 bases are TGTGCCAGCAGTCGGGGACAGGTCGAGGGAGAGACCCAGTACTTC. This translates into CASSRGQVEGETQYF.

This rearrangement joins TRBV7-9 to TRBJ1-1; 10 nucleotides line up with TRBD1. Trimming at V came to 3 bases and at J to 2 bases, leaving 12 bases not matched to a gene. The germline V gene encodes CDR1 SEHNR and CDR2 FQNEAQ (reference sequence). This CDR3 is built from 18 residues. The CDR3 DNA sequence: TGTGCCAGCAGCTTTGGGGGACAGGGGACGATATTTAACACTGAAGCTTTCTTT. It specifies CASSFGGQGTIFNTEAFF.

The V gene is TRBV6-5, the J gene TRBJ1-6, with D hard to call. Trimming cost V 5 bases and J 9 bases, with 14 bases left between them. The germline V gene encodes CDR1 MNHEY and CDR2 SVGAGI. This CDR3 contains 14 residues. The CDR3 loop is CASSARPDSSPLHF. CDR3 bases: TGTGCCAGCAGTGCCCGCCCGGACTCTTCACCCCTCCACTTT.

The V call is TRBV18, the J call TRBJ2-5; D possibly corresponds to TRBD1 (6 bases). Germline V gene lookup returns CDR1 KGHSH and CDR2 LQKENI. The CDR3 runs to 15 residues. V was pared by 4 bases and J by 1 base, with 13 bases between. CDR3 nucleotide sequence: TGTGCCAGCTCACGCGGACAGCCCCTCCAAGAGACCCAGTACTTC. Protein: CASSRGQPLQETQYF.

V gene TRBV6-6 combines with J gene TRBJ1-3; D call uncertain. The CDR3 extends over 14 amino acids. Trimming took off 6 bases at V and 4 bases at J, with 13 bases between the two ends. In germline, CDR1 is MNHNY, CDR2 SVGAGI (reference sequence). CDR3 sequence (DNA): TGTGCCAGCAGAGGAATAACAGTCGGAAACACCATATATTTT. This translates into CASRGITVGNTIYF.

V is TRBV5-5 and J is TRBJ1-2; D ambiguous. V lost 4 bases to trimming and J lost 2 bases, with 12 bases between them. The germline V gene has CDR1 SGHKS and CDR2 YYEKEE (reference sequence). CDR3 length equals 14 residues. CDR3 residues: CASSPEPVNYGYTF. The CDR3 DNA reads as TGTGCCAGCAGCCCCGAACCGGTCAACTATGGCTACACCTTC. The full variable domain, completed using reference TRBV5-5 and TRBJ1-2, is DAGVTQSPTHLIKTRGQQVTLRCSPISGHKSVSWYQQVLGQGPQFIFQYYEKEERGRGNFPDRFSARQFPNYSSELNVNALLLGDSALYLCASSPEPVNYGYTFGSGTRLTVV.

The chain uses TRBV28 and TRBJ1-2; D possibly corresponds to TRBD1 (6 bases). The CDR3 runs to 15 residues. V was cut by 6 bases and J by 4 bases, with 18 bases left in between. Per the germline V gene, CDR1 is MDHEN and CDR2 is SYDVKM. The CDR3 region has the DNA TGTGCCAGCAGAACCCCAGGGGCTCTAGGCTATGGCTACACCTTC. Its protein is CASRTPGALGYGYTF.

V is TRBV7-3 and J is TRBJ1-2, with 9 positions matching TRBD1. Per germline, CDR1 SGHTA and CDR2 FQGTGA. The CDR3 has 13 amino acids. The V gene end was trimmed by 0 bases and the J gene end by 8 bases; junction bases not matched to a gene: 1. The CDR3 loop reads CASSLTDRGGYTF. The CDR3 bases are TGTGCCAGCAGCTTAACGGACAGGGGCGGCTACACCTTC.

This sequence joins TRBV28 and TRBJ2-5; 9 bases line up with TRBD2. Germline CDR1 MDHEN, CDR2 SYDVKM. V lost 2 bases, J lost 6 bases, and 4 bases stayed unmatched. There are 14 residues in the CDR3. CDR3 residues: CASSLAGGAKTQYF. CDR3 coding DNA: TGTGCCAGCAGTTTAGCGGGGGGGGCGAAGACCCAGTACTTC.

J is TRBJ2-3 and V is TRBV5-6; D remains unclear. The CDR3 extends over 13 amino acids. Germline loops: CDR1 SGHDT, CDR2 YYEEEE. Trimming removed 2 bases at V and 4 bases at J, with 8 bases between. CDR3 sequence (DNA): TGTGCCAGCAGCTTCACGGGTCCAGATACGCAGTATTTT. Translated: CASSFTGPDTQYF. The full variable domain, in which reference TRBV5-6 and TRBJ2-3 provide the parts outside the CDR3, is DAGVTQSPTHLIKTRGQQVTLRCSPKSGHDTVSWYQQALGQGPQFIFQYYEEEERQRGNFPDRFSGHQFPNYSSELNVNALLLGDSALYLCASSFTGPDTQYFGPGTRLTVL.

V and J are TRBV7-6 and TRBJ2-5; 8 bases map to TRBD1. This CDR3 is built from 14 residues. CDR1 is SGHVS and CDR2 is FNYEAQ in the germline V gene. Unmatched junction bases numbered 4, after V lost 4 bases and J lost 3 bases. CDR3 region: CASSYNRGKETQYF. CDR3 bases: TGTGCCAGCAGCTACAACAGGGGGAAAGAGACCCAGTACTTC.

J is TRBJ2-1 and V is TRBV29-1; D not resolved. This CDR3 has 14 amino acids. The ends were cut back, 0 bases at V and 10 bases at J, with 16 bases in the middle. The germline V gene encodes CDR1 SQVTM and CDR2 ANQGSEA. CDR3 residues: CSVEDLLTVGEQFF. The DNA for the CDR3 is TGCAGCGTTGAAGATCTTCTAACAGTTGGAGAGCAGTTCTTC.

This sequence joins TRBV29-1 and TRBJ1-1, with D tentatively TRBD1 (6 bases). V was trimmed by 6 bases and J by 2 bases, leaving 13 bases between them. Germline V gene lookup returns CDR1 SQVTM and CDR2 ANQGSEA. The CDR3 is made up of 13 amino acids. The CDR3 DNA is TGCAGCGTAGCAGGGGTTGACAACACTGAAGCTTTCTTT. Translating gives CSVAGVDNTEAFF.

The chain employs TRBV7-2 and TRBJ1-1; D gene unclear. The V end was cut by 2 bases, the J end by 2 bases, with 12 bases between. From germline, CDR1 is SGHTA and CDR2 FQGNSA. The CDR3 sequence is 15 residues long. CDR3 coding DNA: TGTGCCAGCAGCTTATCCCCGCTAATAAACACTGAAGCTTTCTTT. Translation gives CASSLSPLINTEAFF.

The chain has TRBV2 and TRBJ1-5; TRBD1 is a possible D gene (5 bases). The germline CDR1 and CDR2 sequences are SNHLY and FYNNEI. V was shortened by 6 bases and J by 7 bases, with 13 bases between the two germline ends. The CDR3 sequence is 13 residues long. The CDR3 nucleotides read TGTGCCAGCAGGGCGGGGGGGGACCAGCCCCAGCATTTT. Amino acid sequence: CASRAGGDQPQHF.

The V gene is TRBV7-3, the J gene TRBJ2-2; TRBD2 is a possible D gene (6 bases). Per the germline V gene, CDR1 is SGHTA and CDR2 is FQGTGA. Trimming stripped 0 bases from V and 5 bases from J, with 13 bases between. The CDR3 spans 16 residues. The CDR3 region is CASSLTNGGRTGELFF. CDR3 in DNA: TGTGCCAGCAGCTTAACGAACGGGGGAAGGACCGGGGAGCTGTTTTTT.

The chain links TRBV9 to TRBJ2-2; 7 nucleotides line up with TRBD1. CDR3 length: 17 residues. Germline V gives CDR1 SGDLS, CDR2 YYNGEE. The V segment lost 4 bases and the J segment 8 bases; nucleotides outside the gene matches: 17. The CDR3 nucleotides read TGTGCCAGCAGCCCAAGACAGGGTGGAGCGAGTTTGGGGGAGCTGTTTTTT. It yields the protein CASSPRQGGASLGELFF.